This T cell receptor (beta chain) was found in a study of T cell changes during pregnancy in multiple sclerosis. The junction had 11 bases not matched to a gene; V was cut back by 8 bases and J by 7 bases. This CDR3 is 15 amino acids long. Looked up from germline, CDR1 is MNHNS and CDR2 is SASEGT. Sequenced by immunoSEQ multiplex PCR; TCRdb stores in-frame clones only, minus some. The data show 41,000 or so clones, about nine tenths seen once. Sequencing was performed on CD4+ T cells from peripheral blood mononuclear cells, taken in the first trimester of pregnancy. This chain connects TRBV6-1 to TRBJ1-5; TRBD1 agrees at 10 bases. The TCR sequence derives from a female donor with multiple sclerosis, enrolled in a pregnancy study. CDR3 residues: CASLKPGTGDQPQHF. The CDR3 nucleotides read TGTGCCAGCCTGAAGCCCGGGACAGGGGACCAGCCCCAGCATTTT.